This T cell receptor beta chain is from a study of blood T cell repertoires in COVID-19. Study-level background: Material from acute and convalescent COVID-19 was sourced from the United States, Italy and Spain. T cells, B-cell-depleted T cells, or PBMCs provided the cDNA or gDNA that served as material.

In the authors' workflow: Estimated nucleated cell counts came from reference gene primer amplification. The data were produced by immunoSEQ multiplex PCR, yet TCRdb's version contains in-frame clones alone and is incomplete. That table supplies the V and J calls and clone size; D and trimming were determined from the DNA. This table has about 64,000 clones, around 86% appearing once. CDR1 LNHDA and CDR2 SQIVND come from the germline V gene (reference sequence). Trimming took off 1 base at V and 4 bases at J, with 13 bases between the two ends. The CDR3 is 15 residues long. Material for sequencing was peripheral blood. The chain uses TRBV19 and TRBJ1-2; no clear D. This TCR was recovered from a man aged 50-60 years with active COVID-19. CDR3 loop: CASSIAAAVSYGYTF. The CDR3, as DNA: TGTGCCAGTAGTATAGCAGCGGCGGTATCCTATGGCTACACCTTC.